These 7 T cell receptor beta chains share one sample of origin, sequenced in a study of identical twins. One entry per CDR3 protein, called by TCRdb with MiXCR from the 5' RACE reads. Here the sample spans about 340,000 distinct CDR3 sequences, 12% being singletons. This same sample was also taken into another study, of yellow fever vaccine responses in identical twins.

The source material was CD8+ T cells sorted from blood. The receptors originated from a woman aged 18-29 years in good health.

This rearrangement joins TRBV29-1 to TRBJ2-7, with a possible D match to TRBD2 (6 bases). Germline CDR1 SQVTM, CDR2 ANQGSEA. V was pared by 1 base and J by 1 base, with 14 bases between. The CDR3 runs to 15 residues. In nucleotides, the CDR3 is TGCAGCGTTGAAGGTGGAGCGGGCAGATCCTACGAGCAGTACTTC. Translation gives CSVEGGAGRSYEQYF.

This sequence joins TRBV20-1 and TRBJ2-1; TRBD2 matches at 11 bases. V was pared by 5 bases and J by 4 bases, with 7 bases of the junction left unmatched. This CDR3 is 15 amino acids long. CDR1 is DFQATT and CDR2 is SNEGSKA in the germline V gene (reference sequence). In nucleotides, the CDR3 is TGCAGTGCTTCAGACGGGACTAGCGGTTACAATGAGCAGTTCTTC. It is translated as CSASDGTSGYNEQFF.

To note about this clonotype: Just one base apart from a much larger clone, this may be a read error. This sequence joins TRBV28 and TRBJ2-1; D not resolved. V was pared by 3 bases and J by 9 bases, with 3 bases between. The CDR3 totals 10 residues. CDR1 and CDR2 (germline): MDHEN, SYDVKM. The CDR3 is CASSFGEQFF. The CDR3 region has the DNA TGTGCCAGCAGTTTCGGTGAGCAGTTCTTC.

This clonotype showed up many times. The chain carries TRBV12-3 or TRBV12-4 and TRBJ1-5, with D possibly being TRBD1 (6 bases). Trimming took off 5 bases at V and 7 bases at J, with 12 bases between the two ends. CDR3 length: 13 amino acids. CDR3 sequence: CASSPGGLQPQHF. CDR3 nucleotide sequence: TGTGCCAGCAGTCCCGGGGGGCTCCAGCCCCAGCATTTT.

The gene calls are TRBV7-8 and TRBJ2-1; the match to TRBD2 covers 12 bases. CDR3 length equals 19 residues. The V gene's germline CDR1 is SGHVS and CDR2 FQNEAQ. V trimming: 5 bases; J trimming: 0 bases; junction bases outside the gene matches: 11. CDR3 protein: CASSLATSGRRGSYNEQFF. CDR3 sequence (DNA): TGTGCCAGCAGCCTGGCAACTAGCGGGAGGAGGGGCTCCTACAATGAGCAGTTCTTC.

This clonotype was seen only a few times. The chain carries TRBV20-1 and TRBJ2-3; 7 nucleotides align to TRBD1. This CDR3 contains 18 residues. Germline lookup yields CDR1 DFQATT and CDR2 SNEGSKA (reference sequence). V dropped 3 bases and J dropped 0; count of bases not matched to a gene: 15. The CDR3 sequence: CSASSTLGQTRSTDTQYF. The DNA for the CDR3 is TGCAGTGCTAGCTCGACCCTGGGACAGACGAGGAGCACAGATACGCAGTATTTT.

This chain uses TRBV20-1 with TRBJ2-7; TRBD1 might be the D (5 bases). The germline V gene encodes CDR1 DFQATT and CDR2 SNEGSKA (reference sequence). CDR3 length: 13 residues. Trimming pared 0 bases from V and 2 bases from J, leaving 8 bases between. CDR3 nucleotides: TGCAGTGCTAGAGATGGGGCAACCTACGAGCAGTACTTC. Translated, it gives CSARDGATYEQYF.